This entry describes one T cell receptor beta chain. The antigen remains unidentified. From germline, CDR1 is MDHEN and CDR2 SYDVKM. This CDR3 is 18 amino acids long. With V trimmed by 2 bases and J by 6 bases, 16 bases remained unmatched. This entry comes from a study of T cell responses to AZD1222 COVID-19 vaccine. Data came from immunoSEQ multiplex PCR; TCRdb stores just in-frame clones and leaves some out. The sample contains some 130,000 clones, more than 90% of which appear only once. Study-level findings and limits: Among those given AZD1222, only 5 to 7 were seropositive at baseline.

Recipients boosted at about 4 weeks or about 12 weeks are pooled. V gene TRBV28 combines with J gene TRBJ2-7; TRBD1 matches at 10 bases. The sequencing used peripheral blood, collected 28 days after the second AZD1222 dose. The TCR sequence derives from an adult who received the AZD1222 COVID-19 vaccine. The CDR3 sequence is CASSLKSFYRDRGGEQYF. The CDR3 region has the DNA TGTGCCAGCAGTTTAAAAAGCTTCTACCGGGACAGGGGTGGCGAGCAGTACTTC.